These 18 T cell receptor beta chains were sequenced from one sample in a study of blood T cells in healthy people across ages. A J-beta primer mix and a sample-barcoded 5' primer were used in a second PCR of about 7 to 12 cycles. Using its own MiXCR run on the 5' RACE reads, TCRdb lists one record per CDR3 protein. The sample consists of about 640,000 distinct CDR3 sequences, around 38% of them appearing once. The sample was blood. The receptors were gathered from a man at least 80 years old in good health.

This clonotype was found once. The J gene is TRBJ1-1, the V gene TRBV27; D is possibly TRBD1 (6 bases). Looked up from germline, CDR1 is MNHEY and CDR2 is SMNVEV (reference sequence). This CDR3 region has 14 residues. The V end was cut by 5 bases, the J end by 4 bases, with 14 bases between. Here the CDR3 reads CASSLLQGSTEAFF. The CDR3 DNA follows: TGTGCCAGCAGTCTTCTACAGGGATCCACTGAAGCTTTCTTT.

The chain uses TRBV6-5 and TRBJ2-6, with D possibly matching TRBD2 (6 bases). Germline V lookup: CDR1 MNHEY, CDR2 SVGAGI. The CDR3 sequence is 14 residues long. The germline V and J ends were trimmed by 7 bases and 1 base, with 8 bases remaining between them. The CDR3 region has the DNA TGTGCCAGCAAGGGGACTTCTGGGGCCAACGTCCTGACTTTC. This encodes CASKGTSGANVLTF.

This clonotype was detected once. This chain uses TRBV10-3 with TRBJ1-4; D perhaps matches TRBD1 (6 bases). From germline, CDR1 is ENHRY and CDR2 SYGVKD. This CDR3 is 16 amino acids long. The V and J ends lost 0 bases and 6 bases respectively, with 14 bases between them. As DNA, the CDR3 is TGTGCCATCAGTGAGTCGAAGGGGACATTTGATGAAAAACTGTTTTTT. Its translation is CAISESKGTFDEKLFF.

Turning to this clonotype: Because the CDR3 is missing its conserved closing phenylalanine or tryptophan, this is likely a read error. CDR3 residues: CSASSIISYEQYL. The CDR3 DNA reads as TGCAGTGCTAGCTCCATCATTTCCTACGAGCAGTACCTC. The chain employs TRBV20-1 and TRBJ2-7, with D hard to call. Trimming removed 3 bases at V and 1 base at J, with 10 bases between. The CDR3 has 13 residues. CDR1 and CDR2 from the germline V gene are DFQATT and SNEGSKA (reference sequence).

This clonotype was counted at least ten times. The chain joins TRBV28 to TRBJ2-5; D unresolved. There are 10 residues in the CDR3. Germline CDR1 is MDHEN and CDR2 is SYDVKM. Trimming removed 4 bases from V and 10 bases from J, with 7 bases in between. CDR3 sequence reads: CASSSFFQYF. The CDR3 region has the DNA TGTGCCAGCAGTTCCTTTTTCCAGTACTTC.

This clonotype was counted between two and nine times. The CDR3 sequence: CASSLAGHITDTQYF. The CDR3 DNA is TGTGCCAGCAGCTTAGCGGGGCACATCACAGATACGCAGTATTTT. This sequence joins TRBV7-2 and TRBJ2-3; perhaps TRBD1 as D (5 bases). Per germline, CDR1 SGHTA and CDR2 FQGNSA. V was trimmed by 0 bases and J by 2 bases, leaving 9 bases between them. The CDR3 length is 15 residues.

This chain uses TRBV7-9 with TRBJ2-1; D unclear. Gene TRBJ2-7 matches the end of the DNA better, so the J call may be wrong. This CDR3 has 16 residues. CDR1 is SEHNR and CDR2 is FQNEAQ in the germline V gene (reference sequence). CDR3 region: CASSSLTGSSYNEQYF. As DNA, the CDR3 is TGTGCCAGCAGCTCCTTAACCGGTAGCTCCTACAATGAGCAGTACTTC.

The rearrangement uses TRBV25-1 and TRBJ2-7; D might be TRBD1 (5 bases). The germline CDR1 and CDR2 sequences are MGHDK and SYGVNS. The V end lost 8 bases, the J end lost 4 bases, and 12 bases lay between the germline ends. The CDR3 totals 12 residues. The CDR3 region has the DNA TGTGCCAGCGAAGGGGCGCGGTACGAGCAGTACTTC. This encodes CASEGARYEQYF.

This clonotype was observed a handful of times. DNA of the CDR3: TGTGCCAGCACCGCGAGGGGGACAGGGGCCTCCTACGAGCAGTACTTC. This translates into CASTARGTGASYEQYF. The J gene is TRBJ2-7, the V gene TRBV7-2, with 10 bases lining up with TRBD1. The V and J ends lost 7 bases and 0 bases, in that order; junction bases with no gene match: 9. The CDR3 covers 16 residues. Germline CDR1 is SGHTA and CDR2 is FQGNSA. Drawing the rest from reference TRBV7-2 and TRBJ2-7, the complete variable domain is GAGVSQSPSNKVTEKGKDVELRCDPISGHTALYWYRQSLGQGLEFLIYFQGNSAPDKSGLPSDRFSAERTGGSVSTLTIQRTQQEDSAVYLCASTARGTGASYEQYFGPGTRLTVT.

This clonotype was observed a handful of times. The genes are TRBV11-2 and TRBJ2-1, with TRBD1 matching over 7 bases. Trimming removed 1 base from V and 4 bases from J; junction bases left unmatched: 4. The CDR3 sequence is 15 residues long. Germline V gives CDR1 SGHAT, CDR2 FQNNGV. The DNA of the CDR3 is TGTGCCAGCAGCTTAGGGGGACAGTTATACAATGAGCAGTTCTTC. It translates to CASSLGGQLYNEQFF.

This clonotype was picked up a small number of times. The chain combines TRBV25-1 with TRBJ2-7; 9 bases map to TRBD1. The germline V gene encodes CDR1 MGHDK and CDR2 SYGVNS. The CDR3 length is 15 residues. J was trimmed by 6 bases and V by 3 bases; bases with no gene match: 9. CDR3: CASSEGGTGGFEQYF. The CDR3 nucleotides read TGTGCCAGCAGTGAGGGAGGAACAGGGGGCTTCGAGCAGTACTTC.

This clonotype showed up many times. CDR3 sequence reads: CASSVERGTDTQYF. In nucleotides, the CDR3 is TGTGCCAGCAGCGTTGAGCGGGGCACAGATACGCAGTATTTT. The V gene is TRBV7-2, the J gene TRBJ2-3, with a weak D call TRBD2 (6 bases). This CDR3 is 14 amino acids long. Trimming removed 5 bases from V and 1 base from J, with 10 bases in between. Germline CDR1 SGHTA, CDR2 FQGNSA.

CDR3: CASRDSGQATASTDTQYF. The CDR3 DNA is TGTGCCAGCAGGGATAGTGGACAGGCTACTGCTAGCACAGATACGCAGTATTTT. V is TRBV2 and J is TRBJ2-3, with TRBD1 matching over 7 bases. This CDR3 is built from 18 residues. The trim removed 6 bases at V and 0 bases at J, leaving 15 bases unmatched. In germline, CDR1 is SNHLY, CDR2 FYNNEI.

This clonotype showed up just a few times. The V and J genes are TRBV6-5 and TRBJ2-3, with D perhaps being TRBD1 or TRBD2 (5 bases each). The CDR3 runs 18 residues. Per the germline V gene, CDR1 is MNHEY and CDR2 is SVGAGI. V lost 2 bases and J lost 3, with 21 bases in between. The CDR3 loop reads CASSYGGERRTPTDTQYF. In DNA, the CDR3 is TGTGCCAGCAGTTACGGGGGAGAGAGACGGACGCCAACAGATACGCAGTATTTT.

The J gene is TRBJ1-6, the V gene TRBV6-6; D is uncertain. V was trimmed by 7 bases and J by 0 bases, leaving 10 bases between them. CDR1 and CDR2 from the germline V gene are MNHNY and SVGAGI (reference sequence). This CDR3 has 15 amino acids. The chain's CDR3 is CASMRSSSYNSPLHF. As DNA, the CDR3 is TGTGCCAGCATGCGGTCTAGCTCCTATAATTCACCCCTCCACTTT.

This CDR3 reads CASSYLNRVDTQYF. CDR3 in DNA: TGTGCCAGCAGTTACCTGAATAGAGTAGATACGCAGTATTTT. The chain recombines TRBV6-2 or TRBV6-3 with TRBJ2-3; no definite D call. Trimming removed 2 bases at V and 5 bases at J, with 11 bases between. There are 14 residues in the CDR3. Germline CDR1 is MNHEY and CDR2 is SVGEGT.

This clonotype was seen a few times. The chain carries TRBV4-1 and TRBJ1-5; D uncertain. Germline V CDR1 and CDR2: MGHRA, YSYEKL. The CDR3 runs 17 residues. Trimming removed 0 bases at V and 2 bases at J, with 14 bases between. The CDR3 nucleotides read TGCGCCAGCAGCCAAGATTCTGCGTTTAGGGGCAATCAGCCCCAGCATTTT. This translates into CASSQDSAFRGNQPQHF.

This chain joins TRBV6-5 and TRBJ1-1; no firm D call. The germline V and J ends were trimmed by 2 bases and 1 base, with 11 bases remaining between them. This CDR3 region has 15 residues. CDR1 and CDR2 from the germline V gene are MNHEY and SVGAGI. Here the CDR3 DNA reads TGTGCCAGCAGTTACGGTCTGGGTCGGAACACTGAAGCTTTCTTT. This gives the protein CASSYGLGRNTEAFF.